This T cell receptor (beta chain) was profiled in a study of response to subunit inactivated influenza vaccine. Study-wide results and limits: Each seasonal flu vaccination may recruit only limited new T cells, authors suggested.

Trimming left V 2 bases short and J 0 bases short, with 11 bases between. The CDR3 has 16 amino acids. The germline V gene encodes CDR1 MNHEY and CDR2 SVGEGT. TCRdb called the RT-PCR reads again in MiXCR, with one record for every CDR3 protein. The repertoire includes around 320,000 distinct CDR3 sequences, roughly 22% of them detected once, and 10% sits in the top ten. On this clonotype: Its antigen remains unidentified.

This specimen consisted of PBMCs from blood, obtained approximately 20 months after vaccination. The gene calls are TRBV6-2 or TRBV6-3 and TRBJ2-1, with unresolved D. This clonotype originated in a man aged 50 to 69 who received an inactivated influenza vaccine. CDR3 sequence: CASSYPDWLSYNEQFF. In nucleotides, the CDR3 is TGTGCCAGCAGTTACCCCGACTGGCTCTCCTACAATGAGCAGTTCTTC.